This TCR beta chain appears in the sequencing data of a study of blood T cell repertoires in COVID-19 (dated by TCRdb to about 2020). About the study as a whole: Collaborator samples came from the United States, Italy and Spain and covered acute and convalescent phases of COVID-19. The prospective study material was composed of cDNA or gDNA derived from T cells, B-cell-depleted T cells, or PBMCs. Deeply sampled blood TCRbeta repertoires from subjects exposed to, actively infected with, or recovered from COVID-19 were included in the dataset. A freely available public database, intended as a resource for researchers studying the immune response to SARS-CoV-2, is where the repertoires were released. The samples were drawn from two sources: the first 160 participants of the ongoing ImmuneRACE study, and 1,200 or so subjects contributed by 6 global collaborators. Sample metadata almost always included a de-identified subject ID, COVID-19 status, age in years and sex. Where available, HLA class I and class II types were taken from metadata supplied by the sample provider and were not determined by assay-based typing.

The CDR3 contains 17 residues, cysteine and phenylalanine counted. The CDR3 DNA has 51 bases and is translated from base 1. CDR1 and CDR2 were assigned from the germline V gene as SGHDN and FVKESK. Trimmed from V: 1 base; trimmed from J: 3 bases; junction bases lacking a gene match: 11. About this clone itself: Its target antigen remains unknown. Base quality data are lacking; no much larger clone is found one base away.

What the research found in general, with its limitations: How much clinical and demographic metadata was included differed by source and by participant, and the metadata was provided uncurated.

The immunoSEQ Assay, a bias-controlled multiplex PCR, was used to amplify TCRbeta CDR3 regions from genomic DNA. Under the source paper's analysis protocol: Within the assay, amplification of reference gene primers was used to estimate how many nucleated cells each sample contained. To quantify the absolute abundance of each unique TCRbeta CDR3 rearrangement, sequence reads were collapsed and filtered. For each sample, productive Simpson clonality was calculated as the square root of Simpson's diversity index across productive rearrangements. This immuneACCESS table, as held by TCRdb, lists in-frame sequences with V and J called but not all clones. Of the missing ones, under half trace to an unresolved V gene in checked studies; the others have no known cause. V, J and clone size derive from that table, while D and trimming were established from the DNA sequence. The sample table holds approximately 94,000 clones, of which about 82% were seen once. Together, the top ten hold around an eighth of the sample.

The collaborating institutions used their own protocols to collect whole blood in K2EDTA tubes. For TCRbeta analysis, collaborators shipped samples in one of three forms: frozen whole blood, isolated PBMCs, or DNA extracted from either of those sample types. The sequencing input was peripheral blood. The chain is encoded by TRBV14 joined to TRBJ2-5, with 7 central nucleotides matching TRBD1. This sequence originates from a man aged 50 to 60 with active or convalescent COVID-19. At the DNA level, the sequence is TGTGCCAGCAGCCAAGTATGGACAGGATTCTTTAAAGAGACCCAGTACTTC. It codes for CASSQVWTGFFKETQYF.